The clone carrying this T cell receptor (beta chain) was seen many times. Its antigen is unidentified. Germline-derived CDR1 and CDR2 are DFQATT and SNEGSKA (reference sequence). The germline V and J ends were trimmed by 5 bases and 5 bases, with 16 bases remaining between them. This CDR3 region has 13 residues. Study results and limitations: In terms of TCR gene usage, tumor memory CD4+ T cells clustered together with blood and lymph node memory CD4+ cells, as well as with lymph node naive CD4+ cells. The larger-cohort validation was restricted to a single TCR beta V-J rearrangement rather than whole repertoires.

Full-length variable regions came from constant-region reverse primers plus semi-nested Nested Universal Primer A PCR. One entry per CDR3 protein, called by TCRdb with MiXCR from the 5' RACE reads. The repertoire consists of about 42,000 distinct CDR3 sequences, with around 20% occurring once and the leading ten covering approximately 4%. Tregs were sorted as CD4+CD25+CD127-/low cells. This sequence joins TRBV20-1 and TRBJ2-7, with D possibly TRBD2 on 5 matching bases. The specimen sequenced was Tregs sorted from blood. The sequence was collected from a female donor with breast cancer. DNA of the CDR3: TGCAGTGCTTTAAATACCGCCGGGGACGAGCAGTACTTC. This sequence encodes CSALNTAGDEQYF.